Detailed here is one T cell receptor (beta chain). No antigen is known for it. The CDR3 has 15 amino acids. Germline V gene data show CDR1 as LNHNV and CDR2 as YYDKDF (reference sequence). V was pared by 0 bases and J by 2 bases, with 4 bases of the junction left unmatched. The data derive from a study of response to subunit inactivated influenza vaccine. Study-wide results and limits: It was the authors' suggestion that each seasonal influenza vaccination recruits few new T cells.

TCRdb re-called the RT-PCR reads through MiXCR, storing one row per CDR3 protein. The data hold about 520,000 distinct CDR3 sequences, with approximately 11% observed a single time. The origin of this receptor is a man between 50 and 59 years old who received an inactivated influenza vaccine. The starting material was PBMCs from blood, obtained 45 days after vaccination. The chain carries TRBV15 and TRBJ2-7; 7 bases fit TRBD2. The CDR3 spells CATSRDRGDPYEQYF. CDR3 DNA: TGTGCCACCAGCAGAGATCGGGGGGACCCCTACGAGCAGTACTTC.